A selection of T cell receptor beta chains follows, all from one sample in a study of blood T cells in healthy people across ages. TCRdb independently ran MiXCR on the 5' RACE reads; one entry per CDR3 protein. The sample has around 1.5 million distinct CDR3 sequences; around 36% are singletons. Sequences were obtained from blood. These receptors originate from a woman aged 25 to 45 in good health. Both conserved end residues are part of each CDR3. The D gene is left open where the match is weak. Where a row states a size, it is once, few, many or the class of an expanded clone; other rows omit it.

D	size	V	J	DNA	CDR3
TRBD2	.	TRBV7-9	TRBJ2-1	TGTGCCAGCAGCTTAGCCCAGCGGGGGGCCCATTACAATGAGCAGTTCTTC	CASSLAQRGAHYNEQFF
.	few	TRBV18	TRBJ1-6	TGTGCCAGCTCACCAGCAGACCTAACCATCTATAATTCACCCCTCCACTTT	CASSPADLTIYNSPLHF
.	few	TRBV6-2/TRBV6-3	TRBJ1-1	TGTGCCAGCGCCAGGGATAATATGGTCACTGAAGCTTTCTTT	CASARDNMVTEAFF
TRBD2	few	TRBV13	TRBJ2-1	TGTGCCAGCAGCTCATCAGCGGGGGGCCTAAATGAGCAGTTCTTC	CASSSSAGGLNEQFF
.	many	TRBV29-1	TRBJ2-7	TGCAGCGTCAAAGTTACCTACGAGCAGTACTTC	CSVKVTYEQYF
.	.	TRBV25-1	TRBJ2-3	TGTGCCAGCAGTGAATATACCTCAGATACGCAGTATTTT	CASSEYTSDTQYF
TRBD2	few	TRBV11-2	TRBJ2-1	TGTGCCAGCAGCTTAGACTGGACTAGCGGCTTAAATGAGCAGTTCTTC	CASSLDWTSGLNEQFF
.	.	TRBV27	TRBJ1-1	TGTGCCAGCAGTTTATCAGGATCGGGGGGCACTGAAGCTTTCTTT	CASSLSGSGGTEAFF
.	.	TRBV21-1	TRBJ2-1	TGTGCCAGCCCCAGGGGGGACAATGAGCAGTTCTTC	CASPRGDNEQFF
.	few	TRBV5-1	TRBJ1-2	TGCGCCAGCAGCTTGGTCCAGGACTATGGCTACACCTTC	CASSLVQDYGYTF
TRBD1	many	TRBV29-1	TRBJ2-7	TGCAGCGTCCCGGGACAGGGGGACGAGCAGTACTTC	CSVPGQGDEQYF
TRBD1	.	TRBV28	TRBJ2-7	TGTGCCAGCAGTTCCCCGGTCGGGACAGGGGTCTACGAGCAGTACTTC	CASSSPVGTGVYEQYF
.	.	TRBV7-9	TRBJ1-1	TGTGCCTCCCGAACGAGGGTGAACACTGAAGCTTTCTTT	CASRTRVNTEAFF
.	few	TRBV15	TRBJ2-3	TGTGCCACCAGCAGAGAAATCCCAAGGGCCCTCACAGATACGCAGTATTTT	CATSREIPRALTDTQYF
.	many	TRBV28	TRBJ2-5	TGTGCCACCCTTTCGTACAGGCAAGAGACCCAGTACTTC	CATLSYRQETQYF
TRBD1	few	TRBV5-1	TRBJ2-3	TGCGCCAGCAGCTCTCTTCCGGGACAGGGGATAGCAGATACGCAGTATTTT	CASSSLPGQGIADTQYF
TRBD2	.	TRBV6-1	TRBJ2-7	TGTGCCAGCAGGGGGACTAGCGGGTCAACCTACGAGCAGTACTTC	CASRGTSGSTYEQYF
TRBD2	.	TRBV7-9	TRBJ2-5	TGTGCCAGCAGCCCCCGAGTAGCGGGAGGGGAGACCCAGTACTTC	CASSPRVAGGETQYF
.	once	TRBV2	TRBJ2-1	TGTGCCAGCAGGGAGGGACAGACCCTCCTTCTGGATGAGCAGTTCTTC	CASREGQTLLLDEQFF
.	few	TRBV9	TRBJ2-7	TGTGCCAGCAGCGTGACGGACGTTGCCTACGAGCAGTACTTC	CASSVTDVAYEQYF
TRBD1	few	TRBV6-1	TRBJ2-1	TGTGCCAGCAGGCCGGACAGGGGGTCCTACAATGAGCAGTTCTTC	CASRPDRGSYNEQFF